Each of the 11 T cell receptor beta chains below was sequenced from the same sample in a study of T cell repertoires in cytomegalovirus infection. TCRdb recomputed calls from the reads with MiXCR, one row per CDR3 protein. There are approximately 700,000 distinct CDR3 sequences in the sample; approximately 34% occur only once, and 2.8% lies in the top ten. The sample comprised PBMCs. All receptors come from a human donor in good health (CMV status not recorded). Some clones in this sample may be carry-over from other donors' samples.

This clonotype showed up just once. This may come from a read error, since a much larger clone is one base off. V usage is TRBV28 and J usage is TRBJ2-1, with a weak D call TRBD2 (6 bases). The CDR3 is 15 amino acids. Trimming pared 6 bases from V and 4 bases from J, leaving 16 bases between. From germline, CDR1 is MDHEN and CDR2 SYDVKM. The CDR3 here is CASSPPRTKYNEQFF. The CDR3, as DNA: TGTGCCAGCAGCCCCCCCAGGACTAAGTACAATGAGCAGTTCTTC.

This clonotype has a handful of counts. The chain has TRBV19 and TRBJ2-2, with D possibly TRBD2 on 5 matching bases. V lost 3 bases to trimming and J lost 8 bases, with 10 bases between them. The CDR3 is 13 amino acids. Germline V CDR1 and CDR2: LNHDA, SQIVND (reference sequence). CDR3 DNA: TGTGCCAGTAGTATTCTGAGGGCTGGGGAGCTGTTTTTT. Translating it yields CASSILRAGELFF.

This clonotype was seen a handful of times. The chain recombines TRBV7-3 with TRBJ2-7, with a weak D call TRBD1 (6 bases). The CDR3 spans 14 residues. V was shortened by 2 bases and J by 6 bases, with 14 bases between the two germline ends. Per the germline V gene, CDR1 is SGHTA and CDR2 is FQGTGA. Here the CDR3 DNA reads TGTGCCAGCAGCTTAGTCGCCAGGGGCGGCGAGCAGTACTTC. As protein: CASSLVARGGEQYF.

J is TRBJ2-5 and V is TRBV2; possibly TRBD1 for D (5 bases). The germline V gene encodes CDR1 SNHLY and CDR2 FYNNEI. V was trimmed by 6 bases and J by 4 bases, leaving 15 bases between them. CDR3 length: 14 amino acids. CDR3 sequence reads: CASRGLVGRETQYF. The CDR3 DNA reads as TGTGCCAGCAGGGGTCTGGTGGGGCGAGAGACCCAGTACTTC.

In its sample, this clonotype was seen a few times. The chain links TRBV10-3 to TRBJ1-5; D is unresolved. Germline V lookup: CDR1 ENHRY, CDR2 SYGVKD. This CDR3 comprises 13 residues. Trimming took 2 bases from V and 4 from J, leaving 6 bases between them. The CDR3 here is CAISEAGNQPQHF. Here the CDR3 DNA reads TGTGCCATCAGTGAGGCGGGGAATCAGCCCCAGCATTTT.

The sample holds a few counts of this clonotype. The gene calls are TRBV28 and TRBJ2-2; 9 bases are shared with TRBD1. Germline CDR1 MDHEN, CDR2 SYDVKM. CDR3 length equals 16 residues. V shed 3 bases, J shed 4 bases, and the junction held 6 bases outside the gene matches. CDR3 sequence reads: CASSFPGQGTTGELFF. Written as DNA, the CDR3 is TGTGCCAGCAGTTTTCCGGGACAGGGTACCACCGGGGAGCTGTTTTTT.

This chain links TRBV12-5 with TRBJ1-2; D is uncertain. Trimming stripped 6 bases from V and 6 bases from J, with 5 bases between. This CDR3 contains 10 residues. The V gene's germline CDR1 is LGHNT and CDR2 FRNRAP. The CDR3 protein is CASGGDGYTF. The CDR3 bases are TGTGCTAGTGGCGGCGATGGCTACACCTTC.

This clonotype was found a few times. A junction boundary mismatches the germline segment, possibly from a read error. Here the CDR3 DNA reads TGTGCCAGCAACTTAGCGGGAAATAATCAGCCCCAGCATTTT. This gives the protein CASNLAGNNQPQHF. The V and J genes are TRBV7-3 and TRBJ1-5; D not resolved. Germline CDR1 and CDR2: SGHTA and FQGTGA. The CDR3 is 14 residues long.

The rearrangement links TRBV28 to TRBJ2-7; possible D gene TRBD2, 6 bases. This CDR3 has 14 residues. Germline-derived CDR1 and CDR2 are MDHEN and SYDVKM. Trimming stripped 3 bases from V and 5 bases from J, with 14 bases between. CDR3: CASSLSGSRHEQYF. CDR3 bases: TGTGCCAGCAGTTTGTCCGGGAGTCGCCACGAGCAGTACTTC.

This clonotype was seen once. The V and J genes are TRBV12-3 or TRBV12-4 and TRBJ2-7; D is perhaps TRBD1 (5 bases). Between the trimmed V and J ends, which lost 2 bases and 6 bases, there was a span of 14 bases. This CDR3 comprises 14 residues. CDR3 loop: CASSLTVQDLEQYF. The CDR3 DNA is TGTGCCAGCAGTTTAACAGTACAGGATCTCGAGCAGTACTTC.

The rearrangement uses TRBV28 and TRBJ2-5; D perhaps matches TRBD1 (5 bases). The CDR3 spans 14 residues. Germline CDR1 is MDHEN and CDR2 is SYDVKM. The germline V and J ends were trimmed by 5 bases and 5 bases, with 15 bases remaining between them. CDR3: CASSQGPGQETQYF. The DNA for the CDR3 is TGTGCCAGCAGTCAGGGCCCAGGGCAGGAGACCCAGTACTTC. The whole variable domain, remainder taken from reference TRBV28 and TRBJ2-5, is DVKVTQSSRYLVKRTGEKVFLECVQDMDHENMFWYRQDPGLGLRLIYFSYDVKMKEKGDIPEGYSVSREKKERFSLILESASTNQTSMYLCASSQGPGQETQYFGPGTRLLVL.